At least ten counts were recorded for the clone carrying this TCR beta chain. Its antigen is as yet unknown. This record belongs to a study of T cells in Graves' hyperthyroidism and ophthalmopathy. The study, taken as a whole, reports: Clonotypes that were expanded in thyroid above 0.001 mostly appeared in blood too.

With duration under 3 months, ophthalmopathy was active: Clinical Activity Score at least 3, NOSPECS at least 4. A patient was excluded if there was uncontrolled infection, other autoimmune disease, pregnancy or lactation. In making diagnoses, clinical symptoms, serum thyroxine and TRAb, thyroid ultrasound and orbital computed tomography were all used. Amplification yielded TCR beta CDR3 regions, with RNA transcripts as the source. HTBI primers were the set used in a first-round RT-PCR of the TCR CDR3. TCRdb independently ran MiXCR on the multiplex PCR reads; one entry per CDR3 protein. The sample holds about 34,000 distinct CDR3 sequences, around 52% seen once. Germline CDR1 reads SGHNT; CDR2 reads YYREEE (reference sequence). V was clipped by 4 bases and J by 6 bases; unmatched bases: 9. The CDR3 has 15 residues.

The clonotype comes from a woman aged 35 to 49 with Graves' ophthalmopathy. The material sequenced was blood. This rearrangement joins TRBV5-4 to TRBJ2-7; TRBD2 agrees at 11 bases. CDR3 sequence (DNA): TGTGCCAGCAGCCCAGGGGGACTAGCGGTGGTCGAGCAGTACTTC. This translates into CASSPGGLAVVEQYF. The full variable domain, rest sourced from reference TRBV5-4 and TRBJ2-7, is ETGVTQSPTHLIKTRGQQVTLRCSSQSGHNTVSWYQQALGQGPQFIFQYYREEENGRGNFPPRFSGLQFPNYSSELNVNALELDDSALYLCASSPGGLAVVEQYFGPGTRLTVT.